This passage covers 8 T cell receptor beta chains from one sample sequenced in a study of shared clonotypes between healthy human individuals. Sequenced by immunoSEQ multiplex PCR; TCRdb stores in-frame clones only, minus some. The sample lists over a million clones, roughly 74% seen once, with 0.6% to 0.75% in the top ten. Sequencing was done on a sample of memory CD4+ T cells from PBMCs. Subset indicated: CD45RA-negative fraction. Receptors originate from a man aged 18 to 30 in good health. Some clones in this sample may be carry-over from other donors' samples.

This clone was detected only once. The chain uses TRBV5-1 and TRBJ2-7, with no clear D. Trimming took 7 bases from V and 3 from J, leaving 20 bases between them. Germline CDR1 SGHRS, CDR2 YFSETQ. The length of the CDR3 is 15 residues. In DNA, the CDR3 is TGCGCCAGCTTTTCAGTCCCGGGCCTCAACTACGAGCAGTACTTC. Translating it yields CASFSVPGLNYEQYF. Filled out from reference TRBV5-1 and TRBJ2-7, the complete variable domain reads KAGVTQTPRYLIKTRGQQVTLSCSPISGHRSVSWYQQTPGQGLQFLFEYFSETQRNKGNFPGRFSGRQFSNSRSEMNVSTLELGDSALYLCASFSVPGLNYEQYFGPGTRLTVT.

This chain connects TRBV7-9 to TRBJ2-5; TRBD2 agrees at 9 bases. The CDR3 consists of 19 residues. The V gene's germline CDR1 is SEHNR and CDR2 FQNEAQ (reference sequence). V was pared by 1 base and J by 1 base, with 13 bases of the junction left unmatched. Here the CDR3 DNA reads TGTGCCAGCAGCTTAGGGCGGCTAGCGGGGCCCCCCACCCAAGAGACCCAGTACTTC. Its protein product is CASSLGRLAGPPTQETQYF.

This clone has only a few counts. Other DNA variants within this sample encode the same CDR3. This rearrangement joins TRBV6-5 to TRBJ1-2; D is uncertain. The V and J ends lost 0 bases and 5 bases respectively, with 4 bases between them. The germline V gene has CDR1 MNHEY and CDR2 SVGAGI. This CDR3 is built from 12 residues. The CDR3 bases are TGTGCCAGCAGTTACTCGGGATATGGCTACACCTTC. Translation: CASSYSGYGYTF.

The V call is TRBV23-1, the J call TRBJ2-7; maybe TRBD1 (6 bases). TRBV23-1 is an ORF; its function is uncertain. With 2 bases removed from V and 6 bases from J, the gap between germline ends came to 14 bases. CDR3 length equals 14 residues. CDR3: CASSQPQWGPEQYF. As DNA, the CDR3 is TGCGCCAGCAGTCAACCGCAGTGGGGGCCCGAGCAGTACTTC.

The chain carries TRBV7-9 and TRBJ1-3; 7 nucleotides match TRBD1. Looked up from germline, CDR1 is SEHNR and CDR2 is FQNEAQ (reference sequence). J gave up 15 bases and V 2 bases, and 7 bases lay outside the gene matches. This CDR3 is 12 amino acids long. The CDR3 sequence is CASSLNGAGGYF. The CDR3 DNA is TGTGCCAGCAGCTTAAACGGGGCAGGGGGATATTTT.

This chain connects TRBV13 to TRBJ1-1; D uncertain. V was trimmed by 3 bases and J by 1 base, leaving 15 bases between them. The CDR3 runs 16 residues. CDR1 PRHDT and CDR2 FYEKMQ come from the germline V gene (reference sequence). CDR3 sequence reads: CASSLLVGGKNTEAFF. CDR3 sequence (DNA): TGTGCCAGCAGCTTGTTAGTTGGCGGAAAGAACACTGAAGCTTTCTTT.

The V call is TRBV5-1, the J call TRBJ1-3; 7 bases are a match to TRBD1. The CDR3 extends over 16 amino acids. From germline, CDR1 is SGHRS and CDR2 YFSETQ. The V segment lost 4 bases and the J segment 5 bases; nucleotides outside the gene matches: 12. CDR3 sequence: CASSLEGDSLRNTIYF. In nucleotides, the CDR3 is TGCGCCAGCAGCCTGGAAGGGGACAGTCTCAGAAACACCATATATTTT.

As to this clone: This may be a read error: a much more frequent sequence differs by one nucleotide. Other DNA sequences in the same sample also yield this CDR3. CDR3: CASSPDRGQPQHF. CDR3 coding DNA: TGTGCCAGCTCACCGGACAGGGGGCAGCCCCAGCATTTT. The gene calls are TRBV18 and TRBJ1-5; 10 nucleotides align to TRBD1. Germline-derived CDR1 and CDR2 are KGHSH and LQKENI. With V trimmed by 3 bases and J by 7 bases, 0 bases remained unmatched. This CDR3 has 13 amino acids.